Listed below are T cell receptor beta chains from one sample, sequenced in a study of blood T cell repertoires in COVID-19. Measured with immunoSEQ multiplex PCR; TCRdb has only the in-frame clones, and not every one. This table holds over 80,000 clones, over 65% found once. The sample comprised peripheral blood. The receptor set was obtained from a man between 65 and 85 years old with COVID-19, enrolled during active disease. The CDR3 runs from the conserved cysteine through the conserved F or W. D genes are given only for firm matches. Only part of the rows carry a size: once, few, many, or a class if the clone is expanded.

CDR3aa: CASSYTGGQPQHF; CDR3nt: TGTGCCAGCAGCTACACAGGGGGTCAGCCCCAGCATTTT; d_gene: TRBD1; v_gene: TRBV14; abundance: medium-sized; j_gene: TRBJ1-5
CDR3aa: CASTITTGTSSYEQYF; CDR3nt: TGTGCCAGCACCATAACGACAGGAACCAGCTCCTACGAGCAGTACTTC; d_gene: .; v_gene: TRBV28; abundance: .; j_gene: TRBJ2-7
CDR3aa: CASRRRQGDYTSTDTQYF; CDR3nt: TGTGCCAGCAGAAGAAGACAGGGGGACTACACTAGCACAGATACGCAGTATTTT; d_gene: TRBD1; v_gene: TRBV5-6; abundance: .; j_gene: TRBJ2-3
CDR3aa: CASSIQGVSYNEQFF; CDR3nt: TGTGCCAGTAGTATTCAGGGGGTCTCCTACAATGAGCAGTTCTTC; d_gene: TRBD1; v_gene: TRBV19; abundance: .; j_gene: TRBJ2-1
CDR3aa: CASSQDTRGFSYEQYF; CDR3nt: TGCGCCAGCAGCCAAGATACAAGAGGGTTCTCCTACGAGCAGTACTTC; d_gene: .; v_gene: TRBV4-3; abundance: .; j_gene: TRBJ2-7
CDR3aa: CASDRDRGLGSNQPQHF; CDR3nt: TGTGCCAGCGACCGGGACAGGGGTTTGGGTAGCAATCAGCCCCAGCATTTT; d_gene: TRBD1; v_gene: TRBV2; abundance: .; j_gene: TRBJ1-5
CDR3aa: CASSWTSVNTEAFF; CDR3nt: TGTGCCAGCAGTTGGACATCTGTGAACACTGAAGCTTTCTTT; d_gene: .; v_gene: TRBV13; abundance: .; j_gene: TRBJ1-1
CDR3aa: CASTMDRGDNQPQHF; CDR3nt: TGTGCCAGCACCATGGACAGGGGGGACAATCAGCCCCAGCATTTT; d_gene: TRBD1; v_gene: TRBV6-6; abundance: .; j_gene: TRBJ1-5
CDR3aa: CASTGLAGGNEQFF; CDR3nt: TGTGCCAGTACGGGACTAGCGGGAGGGAATGAGCAGTTCTTC; d_gene: TRBD2; v_gene: TRBV19; abundance: .; j_gene: TRBJ2-1
CDR3aa: CASSLDGFPYGYTF; CDR3nt: TGTGCCAGCAGTTTAGACGGGTTCCCCTATGGCTACACCTTC; d_gene: .; v_gene: TRBV6-5; abundance: few; j_gene: TRBJ1-2
CDR3aa: CASRDRGNSLVTQYF; CDR3nt: TGTGCCAGTAGGGATAGGGGGAACTCACTCGTGACCCAGTACTTC; d_gene: .; v_gene: TRBV19; abundance: .; j_gene: TRBJ2-5
CDR3aa: CATLRSRTDNQPQHF; CDR3nt: TGTGCCACCCTCAGAAGTAGGACAGACAATCAGCCCCAGCATTTT; d_gene: .; v_gene: TRBV21-1; abundance: .; j_gene: TRBJ1-5
CDR3aa: CASSIRPGPNQPQHF; CDR3nt: TGTGCCAGTAGTATCAGGCCAGGGCCCAATCAGCCCCAGCATTTT; d_gene: .; v_gene: TRBV19; abundance: .; j_gene: TRBJ1-5
CDR3aa: CASRGQGGNEKLFF; CDR3nt: TGTGCCAGCAGGGGACAGGGTGGGAATGAAAAACTGTTTTTT; d_gene: TRBD1; v_gene: TRBV2; abundance: few; j_gene: TRBJ1-4
CDR3aa: CASSRGEGGLYF; CDR3nt: TGTGCCAGCAGCCGCGGGGAGGGCGGACTGTACTTC; d_gene: TRBD2; v_gene: TRBV3-1/TRBV3-2; abundance: few; j_gene: TRBJ2-7
CDR3aa: CASSFKGARNYGYTF; CDR3nt: TGTGCCAGCAGCTTTAAGGGGGCCCGAAACTATGGCTACACCTTC; d_gene: TRBD1; v_gene: TRBV7-2; abundance: .; j_gene: TRBJ1-2
CDR3aa: CASRGDYNTEAFF; CDR3nt: TGTGCCAGCAGGGGAGACTATAACACTGAAGCTTTCTTT; d_gene: .; v_gene: TRBV2; abundance: .; j_gene: TRBJ1-1
CDR3aa: CASSGSASNTGELFF; CDR3nt: TGTGCCAGCAGCGGTAGCGCGTCGAACACCGGGGAGCTGTTTTTT; d_gene: .; v_gene: TRBV9; abundance: .; j_gene: TRBJ2-2
CDR3aa: CASSPVAGGNQPQHF; CDR3nt: TGCGCCAGCAGCCCCGTGGCGGGGGGCAATCAGCCCCAGCATTTT; d_gene: .; v_gene: TRBV4-1; abundance: .; j_gene: TRBJ1-5
CDR3aa: CASSLVWGVGETQYF; CDR3nt: TGTGCCAGCAGCTTGGTTTGGGGGGTCGGAGAGACCCAGTACTTC; d_gene: .; v_gene: TRBV5-5; abundance: .; j_gene: TRBJ2-5
CDR3aa: CASSHPGTSGSSYEQYF; CDR3nt: TGTGCCAGCAGCCACCCGGGGACTAGCGGGAGCTCCTACGAGCAGTACTTC; d_gene: TRBD2; v_gene: TRBV4-2; abundance: .; j_gene: TRBJ2-7
CDR3aa: CASSSPTSGSNEQYF; CDR3nt: TGTGCCAGCAGCTCCCCGACTAGCGGGTCGAACGAGCAGTACTTC; d_gene: TRBD2; v_gene: TRBV7-2; abundance: .; j_gene: TRBJ2-7
CDR3aa: CASSPSIHGTDTQYF; CDR3nt: TGTGCCAGCAGCCCGTCTATTCACGGTACAGATACGCAGTATTTT; d_gene: .; v_gene: TRBV11-2; abundance: .; j_gene: TRBJ2-3
CDR3aa: CASSQTSGNEQFF; CDR3nt: TGTGCCAGCTCACAGACTAGTGGCAATGAGCAGTTCTTC; d_gene: .; v_gene: TRBV18; abundance: .; j_gene: TRBJ2-1
CDR3aa: CASSPGYNEQFF; CDR3nt: TGTGCCAGCAGTCCCGGGTACAATGAGCAGTTCTTC; d_gene: .; v_gene: TRBV28; abundance: .; j_gene: TRBJ2-1
CDR3aa: CASSQDTGTGEAFF; CDR3nt: TGCGCCAGCAGCCAAGACACCGGGACAGGGGAAGCTTTCTTT; d_gene: TRBD1; v_gene: TRBV4-3; abundance: .; j_gene: TRBJ1-1
CDR3aa: CASSPSGGKNTEAFF; CDR3nt: TGTGCCAGCAGTCCGAGTGGAGGGAAGAACACTGAAGCTTTCTTT; d_gene: .; v_gene: TRBV27; abundance: .; j_gene: TRBJ1-1
CDR3aa: CASSFIAGGPTDTQYF; CDR3nt: TGTGCCAGCAGCTTCATAGCGGGAGGACCTACGGATACGCAGTATTTT; d_gene: TRBD2; v_gene: TRBV5-6; abundance: .; j_gene: TRBJ2-3
CDR3aa: CASSPQGGQREQYF; CDR3nt: TGTGCCAGCAGCCCGCAGGGAGGGCAACGCGAGCAGTACTTC; d_gene: TRBD2; v_gene: TRBV9; abundance: .; j_gene: TRBJ2-7
CDR3aa: CASSLDRPNSPLHF; CDR3nt: TGCGCCAGCAGCTTGGACAGGCCTAATTCACCCCTCCACTTT; d_gene: .; v_gene: TRBV5-1; abundance: .; j_gene: TRBJ1-6
CDR3aa: CASLKRGQENTEAFF; CDR3nt: TGTGCCAGTCTAAAGCGGGGACAGGAGAACACTGAAGCTTTCTTT; d_gene: TRBD1; v_gene: TRBV10-3; abundance: .; j_gene: TRBJ1-1
CDR3aa: CASSGDRGLFRVEQFF; CDR3nt: TGTGCCAGCAGTGGGGACAGGGGACTTTTTCGCGTTGAGCAGTTCTTC; d_gene: TRBD1; v_gene: TRBV28; abundance: .; j_gene: TRBJ2-1
CDR3aa: CASSQGRGEQFF; CDR3nt: TGTGCCAGCAGCCAAGGTCGGGGTGAGCAGTTCTTC; d_gene: .; v_gene: TRBV3-1/TRBV3-2; abundance: .; j_gene: TRBJ2-1
CDR3aa: CASSISTGTGFEKLFF; CDR3nt: TGCGCCAGCAGCATCTCGACCGGGACAGGTTTCGAAAAACTGTTTTTT; d_gene: TRBD1; v_gene: TRBV5-1; abundance: few; j_gene: TRBJ1-4
CDR3aa: CATSARDIRYGYTF; CDR3nt: TGTGCCACCAGTGCCAGGGACATCCGCTATGGCTACACCTTC; d_gene: .; v_gene: TRBV24-1; abundance: .; j_gene: TRBJ1-2
CDR3aa: CASSLAGSSYEQYF; CDR3nt: TGTGCCAGCAGCTTAGCTGGTAGTTCCTACGAGCAGTACTTC; d_gene: .; v_gene: TRBV7-6; abundance: once; j_gene: TRBJ2-7
CDR3aa: CASSATGINQPQHF; CDR3nt: TGTGCCAGCAGCGCAACAGGGATCAATCAGCCCCAGCATTTT; d_gene: .; v_gene: TRBV7-2; abundance: .; j_gene: TRBJ1-5
CDR3aa: CASSLGGSGARGNTIYF; CDR3nt: TGTGCCAGCAGCTTAGGAGGCAGTGGGGCGAGAGGAAACACCATATATTTT; d_gene: .; v_gene: TRBV11-2; abundance: medium-sized; j_gene: TRBJ1-3
CDR3aa: CATSSSGDHRKFF; CDR3nt: TGTGCCACCAGTAGTAGCGGGGACCATCGTAAGTTCTTC; d_gene: TRBD2; v_gene: TRBV24-1; abundance: .; j_gene: TRBJ2-1
CDR3aa: CASSILDRRLAGQVGELFF; CDR3nt: TGTGCCAGTAGTATCTTGGACAGGAGACTAGCGGGACAGGTCGGGGAGCTGTTTTTT; d_gene: TRBD2; v_gene: TRBV19; abundance: .; j_gene: TRBJ2-2
CDR3aa: CASSFGTRDGKLFF; CDR3nt: TGTGCCAGCAGCTTCGGGACAAGGGATGGAAAACTGTTTTTT; d_gene: .; v_gene: TRBV5-4; abundance: .; j_gene: TRBJ1-4
CDR3aa: CASRAGTSGKNEQFF; CDR3nt: TGTGCCAGCAGAGCCGGGACTAGCGGGAAAAATGAGCAGTTCTTC; d_gene: TRBD2; v_gene: TRBV2; abundance: .; j_gene: TRBJ2-1